This T cell receptor beta chain comes out of a study of shared clonotypes between healthy human individuals. Study background: CD4 naive and memory got three plates each, CD8 naive two, CD8 memory one. Regarding the study as a whole: Non-shared clonotypes had lower generation probabilities than clonotypes shared by all four sorted-subset donors. Apart from blood, nothing was sampled; tissue repertoires likely differ.

The genomic DNA of each subset was split evenly across several immunoSEQ plates. Produced via immunoSEQ multiplex PCR; TCRdb's table is partial and in-frame only. The repertoire has roughly 2,500,000 clones, over 85% of them found once; the top ten carry about 0.38%. For this clone: Its antigen is still unknown.

Trimming stripped 6 bases from V and 6 bases from J, with 12 bases between. In germline, CDR1 is SNHLY, CDR2 FYNNEI. This CDR3 spans 12 amino acids. This TCR derives from a man aged 18 to 35 in good health. Some clones in this sample may be carry-over from other donors' samples. Material: naive CD4+ T cells from PBMCs. The subset was: CD45RA+ positively selected. V gene TRBV2 combines with J gene TRBJ2-7; D remains unclear. The chain's CDR3 is CASSPDTPEQYF. The CDR3 DNA is TGTGCCAGCAGCCCAGACACGCCCGAGCAGTACTTC. Filled out from reference TRBV2 and TRBJ2-7, the complete variable domain reads EPEVTQTPSHQVTQMGQEVILRCVPISNHLYFYWYRQILGQKVEFLVSFYNNEISEKSEIFDDQFSVERPDGSNFTLKIRSTKLEDSAMYFCASSPDTPEQYFGPGTRLTVT.